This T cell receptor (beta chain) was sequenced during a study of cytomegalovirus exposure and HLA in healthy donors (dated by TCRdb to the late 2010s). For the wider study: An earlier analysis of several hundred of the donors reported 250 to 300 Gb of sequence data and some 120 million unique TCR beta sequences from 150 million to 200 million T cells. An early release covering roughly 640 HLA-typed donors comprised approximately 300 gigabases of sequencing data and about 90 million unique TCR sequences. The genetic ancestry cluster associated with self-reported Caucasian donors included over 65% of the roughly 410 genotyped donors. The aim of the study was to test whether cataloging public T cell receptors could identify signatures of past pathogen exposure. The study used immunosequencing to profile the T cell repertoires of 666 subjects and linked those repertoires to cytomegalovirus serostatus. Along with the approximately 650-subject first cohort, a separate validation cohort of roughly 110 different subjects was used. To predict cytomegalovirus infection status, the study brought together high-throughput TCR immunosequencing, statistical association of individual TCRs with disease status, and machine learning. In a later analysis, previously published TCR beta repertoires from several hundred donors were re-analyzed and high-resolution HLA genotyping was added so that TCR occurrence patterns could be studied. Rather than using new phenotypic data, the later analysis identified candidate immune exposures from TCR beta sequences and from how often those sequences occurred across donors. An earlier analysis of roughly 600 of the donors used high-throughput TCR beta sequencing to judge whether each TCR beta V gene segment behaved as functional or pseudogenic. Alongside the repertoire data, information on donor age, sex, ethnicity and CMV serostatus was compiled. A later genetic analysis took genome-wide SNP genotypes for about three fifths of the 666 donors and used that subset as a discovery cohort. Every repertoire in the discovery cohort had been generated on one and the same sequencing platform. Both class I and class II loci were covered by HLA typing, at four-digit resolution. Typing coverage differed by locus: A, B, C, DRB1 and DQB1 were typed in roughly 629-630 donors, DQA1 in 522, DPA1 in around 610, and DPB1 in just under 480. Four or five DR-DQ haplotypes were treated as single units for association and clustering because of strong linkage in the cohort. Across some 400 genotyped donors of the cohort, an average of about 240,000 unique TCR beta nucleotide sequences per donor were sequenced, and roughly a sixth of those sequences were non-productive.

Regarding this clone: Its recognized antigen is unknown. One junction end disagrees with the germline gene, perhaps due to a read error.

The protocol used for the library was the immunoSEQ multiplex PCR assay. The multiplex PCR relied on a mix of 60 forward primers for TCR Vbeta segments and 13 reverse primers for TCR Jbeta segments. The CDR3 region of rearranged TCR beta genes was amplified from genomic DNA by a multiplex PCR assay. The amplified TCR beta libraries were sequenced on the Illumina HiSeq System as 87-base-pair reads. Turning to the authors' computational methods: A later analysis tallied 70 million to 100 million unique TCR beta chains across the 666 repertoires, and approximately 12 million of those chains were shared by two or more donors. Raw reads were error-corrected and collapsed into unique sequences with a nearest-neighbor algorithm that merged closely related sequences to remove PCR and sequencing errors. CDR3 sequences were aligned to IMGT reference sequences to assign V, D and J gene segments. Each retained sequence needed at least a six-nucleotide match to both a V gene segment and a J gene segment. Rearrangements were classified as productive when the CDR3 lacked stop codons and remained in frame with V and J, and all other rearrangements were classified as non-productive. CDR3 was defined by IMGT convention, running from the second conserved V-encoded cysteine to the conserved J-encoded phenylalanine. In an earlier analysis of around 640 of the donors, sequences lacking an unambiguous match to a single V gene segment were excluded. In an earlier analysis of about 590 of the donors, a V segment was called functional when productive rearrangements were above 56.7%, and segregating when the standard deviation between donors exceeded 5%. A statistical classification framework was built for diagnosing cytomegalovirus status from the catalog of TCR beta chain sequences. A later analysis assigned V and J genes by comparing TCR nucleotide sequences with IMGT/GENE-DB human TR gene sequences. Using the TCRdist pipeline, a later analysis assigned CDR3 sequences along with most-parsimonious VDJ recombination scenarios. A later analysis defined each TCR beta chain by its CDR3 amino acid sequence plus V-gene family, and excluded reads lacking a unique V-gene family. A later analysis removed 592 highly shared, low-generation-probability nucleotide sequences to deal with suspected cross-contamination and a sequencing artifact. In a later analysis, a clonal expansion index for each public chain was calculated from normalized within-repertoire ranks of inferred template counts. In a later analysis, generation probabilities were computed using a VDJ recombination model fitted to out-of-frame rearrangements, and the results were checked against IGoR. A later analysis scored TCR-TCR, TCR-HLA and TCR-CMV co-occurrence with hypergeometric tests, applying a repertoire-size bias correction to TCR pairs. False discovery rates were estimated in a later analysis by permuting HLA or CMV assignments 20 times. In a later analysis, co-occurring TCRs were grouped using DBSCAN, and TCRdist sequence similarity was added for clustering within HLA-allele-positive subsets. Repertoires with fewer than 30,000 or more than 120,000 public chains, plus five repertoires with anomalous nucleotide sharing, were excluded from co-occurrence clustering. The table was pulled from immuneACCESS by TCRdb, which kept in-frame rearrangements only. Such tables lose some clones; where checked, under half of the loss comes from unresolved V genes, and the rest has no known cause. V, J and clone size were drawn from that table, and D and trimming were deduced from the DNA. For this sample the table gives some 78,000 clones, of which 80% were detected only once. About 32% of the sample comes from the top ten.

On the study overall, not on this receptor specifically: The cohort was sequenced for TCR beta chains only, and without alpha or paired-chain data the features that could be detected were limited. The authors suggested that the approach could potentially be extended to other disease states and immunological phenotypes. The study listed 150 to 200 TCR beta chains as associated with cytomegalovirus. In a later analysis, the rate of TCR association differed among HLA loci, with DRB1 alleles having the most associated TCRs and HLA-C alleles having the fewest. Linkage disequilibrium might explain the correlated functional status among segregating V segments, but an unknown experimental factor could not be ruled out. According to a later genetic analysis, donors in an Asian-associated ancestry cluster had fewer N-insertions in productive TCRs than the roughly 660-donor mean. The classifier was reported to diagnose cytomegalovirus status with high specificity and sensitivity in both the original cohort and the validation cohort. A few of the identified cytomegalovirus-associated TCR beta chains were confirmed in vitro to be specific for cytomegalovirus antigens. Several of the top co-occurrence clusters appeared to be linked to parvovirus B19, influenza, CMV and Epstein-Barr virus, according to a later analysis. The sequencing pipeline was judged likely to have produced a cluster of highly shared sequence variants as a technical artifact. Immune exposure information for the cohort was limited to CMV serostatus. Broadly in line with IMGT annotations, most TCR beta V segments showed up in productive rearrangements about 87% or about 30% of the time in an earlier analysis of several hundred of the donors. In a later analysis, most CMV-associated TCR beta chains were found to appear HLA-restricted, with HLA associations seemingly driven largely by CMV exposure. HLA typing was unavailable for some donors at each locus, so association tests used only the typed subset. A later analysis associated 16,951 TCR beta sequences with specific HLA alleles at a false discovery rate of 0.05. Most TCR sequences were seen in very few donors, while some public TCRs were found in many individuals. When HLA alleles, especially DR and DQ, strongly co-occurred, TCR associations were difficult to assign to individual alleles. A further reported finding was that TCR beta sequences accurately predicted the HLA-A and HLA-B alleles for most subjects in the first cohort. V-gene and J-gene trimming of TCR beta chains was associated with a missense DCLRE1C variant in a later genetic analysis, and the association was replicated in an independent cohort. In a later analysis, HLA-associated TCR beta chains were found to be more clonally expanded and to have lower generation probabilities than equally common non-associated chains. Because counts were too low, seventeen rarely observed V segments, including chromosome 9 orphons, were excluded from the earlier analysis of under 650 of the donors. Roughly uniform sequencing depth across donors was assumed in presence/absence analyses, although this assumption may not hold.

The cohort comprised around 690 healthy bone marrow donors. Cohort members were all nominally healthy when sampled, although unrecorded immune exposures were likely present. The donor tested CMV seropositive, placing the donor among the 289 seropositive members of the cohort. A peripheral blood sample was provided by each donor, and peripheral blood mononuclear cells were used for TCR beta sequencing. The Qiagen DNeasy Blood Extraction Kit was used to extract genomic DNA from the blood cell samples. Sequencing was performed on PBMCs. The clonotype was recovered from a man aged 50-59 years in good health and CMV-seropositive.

The CDR3 reads CAWSSYGLAGLSGANGLTF. Read as DNA, the sequence is TGTGCCTGGAGTTCCTACGGACTAGCGGGTTTATCTGGGGCCAACGGCCTGACTTTC. This chain is built from TRBV30 and TRBJ2-6, with 11 bases aligning to TRBD2. Measured from the cysteine to the phenylalanine, the CDR3 is 19 residues long. The read is trimmed to its CDR3 DNA, 57 bases read in frame from base 1. The germline V gene (reference sequence) supplies CDR1 GTSNPN and CDR2 SVGIG.